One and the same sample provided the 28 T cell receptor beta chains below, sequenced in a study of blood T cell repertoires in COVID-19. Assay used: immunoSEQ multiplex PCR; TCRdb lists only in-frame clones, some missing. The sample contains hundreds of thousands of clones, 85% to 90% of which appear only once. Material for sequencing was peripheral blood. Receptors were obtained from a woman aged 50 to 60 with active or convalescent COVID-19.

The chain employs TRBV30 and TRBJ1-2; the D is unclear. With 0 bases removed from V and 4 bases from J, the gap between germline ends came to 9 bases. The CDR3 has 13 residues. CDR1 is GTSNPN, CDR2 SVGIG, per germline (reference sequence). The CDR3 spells CAWSVSVFYGYTF. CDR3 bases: TGTGCCTGGAGTGTATCGGTGTTCTATGGCTACACCTTC.

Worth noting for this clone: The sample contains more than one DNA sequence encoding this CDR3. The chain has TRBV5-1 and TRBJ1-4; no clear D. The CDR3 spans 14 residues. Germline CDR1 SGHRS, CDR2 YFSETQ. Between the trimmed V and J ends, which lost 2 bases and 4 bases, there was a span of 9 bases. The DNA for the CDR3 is TGCGCCAGCAGCTTTGGGCAGAATAATGAAAAACTGTTTTTT. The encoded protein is CASSFGQNNEKLFF.

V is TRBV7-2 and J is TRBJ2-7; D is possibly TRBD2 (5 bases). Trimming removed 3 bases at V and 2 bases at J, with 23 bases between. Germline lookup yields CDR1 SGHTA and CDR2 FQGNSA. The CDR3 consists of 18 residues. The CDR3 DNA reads TGTGCCAGCAGCTTTACTCAGACTATGGGTTTAAGGGCCTACGAGCAGTACTTC. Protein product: CASSFTQTMGLRAYEQYF.

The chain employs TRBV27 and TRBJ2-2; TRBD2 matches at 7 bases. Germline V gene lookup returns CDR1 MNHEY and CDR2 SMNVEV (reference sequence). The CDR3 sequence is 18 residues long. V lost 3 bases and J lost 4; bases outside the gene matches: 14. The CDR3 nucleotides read TGTGCCAGCAGTTTCTCCGCCAGGGTAGCGGGTAGCACCGGGGAGCTGTTTTTT. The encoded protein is CASSFSARVAGSTGELFF.

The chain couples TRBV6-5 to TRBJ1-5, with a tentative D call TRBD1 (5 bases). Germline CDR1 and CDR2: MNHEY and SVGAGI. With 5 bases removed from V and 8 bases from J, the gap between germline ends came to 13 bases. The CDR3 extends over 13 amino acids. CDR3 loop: CASSPISREPQHF. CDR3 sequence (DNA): TGTGCCAGCAGTCCAATATCCAGGGAGCCCCAGCATTTT.

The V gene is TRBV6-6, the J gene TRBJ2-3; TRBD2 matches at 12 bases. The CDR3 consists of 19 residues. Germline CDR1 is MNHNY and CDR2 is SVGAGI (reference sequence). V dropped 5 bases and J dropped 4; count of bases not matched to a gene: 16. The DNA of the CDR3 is TGTGCCAGCAGTCCCGCTAGCGGGGGGGCTTTTTCGGCCTCAGATACGCAGTATTTT. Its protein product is CASSPASGGAFSASDTQYF.

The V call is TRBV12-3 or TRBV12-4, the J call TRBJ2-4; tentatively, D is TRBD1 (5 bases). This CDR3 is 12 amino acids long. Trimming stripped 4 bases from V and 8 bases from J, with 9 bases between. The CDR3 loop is CASSSTGYIQYF. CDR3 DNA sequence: TGTGCCAGCAGTTCTACAGGATACATTCAGTACTTC.

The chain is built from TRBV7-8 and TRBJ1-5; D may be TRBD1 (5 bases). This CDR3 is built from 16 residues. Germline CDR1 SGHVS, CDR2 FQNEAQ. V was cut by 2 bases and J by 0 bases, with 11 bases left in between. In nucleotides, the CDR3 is TGTGCCAGCAGCTTAAGACAGCCATCTAGCAATCAGCCCCAGCATTTT. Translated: CASSLRQPSSNQPQHF.

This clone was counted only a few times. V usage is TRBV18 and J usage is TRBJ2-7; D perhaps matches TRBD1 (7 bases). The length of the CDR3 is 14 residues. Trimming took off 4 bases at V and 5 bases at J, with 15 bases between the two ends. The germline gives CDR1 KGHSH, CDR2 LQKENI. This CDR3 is CASSQTGTPHEQYF. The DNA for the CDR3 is TGTGCCAGCTCACAGACAGGGACTCCCCACGAGCAGTACTTC. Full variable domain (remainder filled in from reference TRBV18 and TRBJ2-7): NAGVMQNPRHLVRRRGQEARLRCSPMKGHSHVYWYRQLPEEGLKFMVYLQKENIIDESGMPKERFSAEFPKEGPSILRIQQVVRGDSAAYFCASSQTGTPHEQYFGPGTRLTVT.

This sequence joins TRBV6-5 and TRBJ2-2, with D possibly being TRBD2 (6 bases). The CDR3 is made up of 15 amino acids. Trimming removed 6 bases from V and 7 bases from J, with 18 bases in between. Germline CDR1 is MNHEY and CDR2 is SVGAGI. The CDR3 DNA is TGTGCCAGCAGCAATCAGGACGTGCGGGGCGGGGAGCTGTTTTTT. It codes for CASSNQDVRGGELFF.

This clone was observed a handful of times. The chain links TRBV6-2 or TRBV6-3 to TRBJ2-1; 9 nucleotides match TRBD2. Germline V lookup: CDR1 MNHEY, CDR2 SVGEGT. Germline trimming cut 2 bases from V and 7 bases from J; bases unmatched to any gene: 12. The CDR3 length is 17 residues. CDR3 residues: CASSYTMAGGPRNEQFF. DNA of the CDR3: TGTGCCAGCAGTTACACCATGGCGGGAGGGCCTCGGAATGAGCAGTTCTTC.

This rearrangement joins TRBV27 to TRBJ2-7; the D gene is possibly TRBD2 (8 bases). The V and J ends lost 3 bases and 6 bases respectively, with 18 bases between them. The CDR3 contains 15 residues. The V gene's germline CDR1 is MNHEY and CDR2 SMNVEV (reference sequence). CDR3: CASSFGGAGGGEQYF. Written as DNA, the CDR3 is TGTGCCAGCAGTTTCGGGGGGGCAGGGGGTGGCGAGCAGTACTTC.

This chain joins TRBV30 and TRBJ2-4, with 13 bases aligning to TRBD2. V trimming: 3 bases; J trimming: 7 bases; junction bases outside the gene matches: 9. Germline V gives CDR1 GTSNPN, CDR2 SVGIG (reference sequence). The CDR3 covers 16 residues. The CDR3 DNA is TGTGCCTGGAGCCTTGGACTAGCGGGAGCGGGTAACATTCAGTACTTC. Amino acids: CAWSLGLAGAGNIQYF. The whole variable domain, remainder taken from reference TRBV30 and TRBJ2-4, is SQTIHQWPATLVQPVGSPLSLECTVEGTSNPNLYWYRQAAGRGLQLLFYSVGIGQISSEVPQNLSASRPQDRQFILSSKKLLLSDSGFYLCAWSLGLAGAGNIQYFGAGTRLSVL.

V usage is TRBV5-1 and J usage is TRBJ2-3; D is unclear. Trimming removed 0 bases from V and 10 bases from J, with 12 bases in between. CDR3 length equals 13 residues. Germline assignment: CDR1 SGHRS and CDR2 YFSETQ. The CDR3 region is CASSLVSLGPQYF. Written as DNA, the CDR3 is TGCGCCAGCAGCTTGGTATCACTTGGTCCGCAGTATTTT. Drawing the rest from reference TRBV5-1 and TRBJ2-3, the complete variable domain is KAGVTQTPRYLIKTRGQQVTLSCSPISGHRSVSWYQQTPGQGLQFLFEYFSETQRNKGNFPGRFSGRQFSNSRSEMNVSTLELGDSALYLCASSLVSLGPQYFGPGTRLTVL.

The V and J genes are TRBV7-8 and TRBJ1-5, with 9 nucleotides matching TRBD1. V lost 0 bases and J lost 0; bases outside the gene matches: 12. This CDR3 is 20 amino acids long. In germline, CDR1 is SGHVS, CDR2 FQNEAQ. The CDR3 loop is CASSLAVSTGTGYSNQPQHF. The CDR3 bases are TGTGCCAGCAGCTTAGCGGTATCAACCGGGACAGGGTATAGCAATCAGCCCCAGCATTTT.

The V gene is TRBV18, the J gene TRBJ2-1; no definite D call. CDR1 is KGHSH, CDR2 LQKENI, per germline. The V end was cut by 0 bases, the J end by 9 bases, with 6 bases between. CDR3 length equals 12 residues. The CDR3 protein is CASSPPSGEQFF. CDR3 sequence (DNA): TGTGCCAGCTCACCACCGAGTGGTGAGCAGTTCTTC.

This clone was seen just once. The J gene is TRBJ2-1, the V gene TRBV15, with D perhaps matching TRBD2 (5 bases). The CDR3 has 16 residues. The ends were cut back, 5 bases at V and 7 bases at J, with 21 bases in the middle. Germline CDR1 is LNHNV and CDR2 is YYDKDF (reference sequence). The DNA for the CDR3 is TGTGCCACCAGCCCAACTAACCTGGACTCGGCAAATGAGCAGTTCTTC. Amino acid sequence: CATSPTNLDSANEQFF. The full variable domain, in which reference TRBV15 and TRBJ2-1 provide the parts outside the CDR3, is DAMVIQNPRYQVTQFGKPVTLSCSQTLNHNVMYWYQQKSSQAPKLLFHYYDKDFNNEADTPDNFQSRRPNTSFCFLDIRSPGLGDTAMYLCATSPTNLDSANEQFFGPGTRLTVL.

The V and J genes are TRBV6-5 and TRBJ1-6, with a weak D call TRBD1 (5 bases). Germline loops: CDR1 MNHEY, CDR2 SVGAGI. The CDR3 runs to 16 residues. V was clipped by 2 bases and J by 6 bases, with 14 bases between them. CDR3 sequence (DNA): TGTGCCAGCAGTTACATCGGGCCAAGGGGTAATTCACCCCTCCACTTT. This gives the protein CASSYIGPRGNSPLHF.

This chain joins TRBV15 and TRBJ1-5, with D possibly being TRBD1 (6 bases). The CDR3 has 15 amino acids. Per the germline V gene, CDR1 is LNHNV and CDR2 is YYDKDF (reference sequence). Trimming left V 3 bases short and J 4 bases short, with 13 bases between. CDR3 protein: CATSSYRVGNQPQHF. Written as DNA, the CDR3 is TGTGCCACCAGCAGTTACAGGGTTGGGAATCAGCCCCAGCATTTT.

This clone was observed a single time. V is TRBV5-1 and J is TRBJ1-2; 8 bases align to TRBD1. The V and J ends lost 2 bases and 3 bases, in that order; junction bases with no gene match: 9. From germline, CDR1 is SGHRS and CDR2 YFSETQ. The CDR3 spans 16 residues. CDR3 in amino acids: CASSFQGASFDYGYTF. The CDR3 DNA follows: TGCGCCAGCAGCTTTCAGGGGGCGAGCTTCGACTATGGCTACACCTTC.

The CDR3 spells CASSPPGTGARYEQYF. CDR3 DNA: TGTGCCAGCAGTCCCCCCGGGACAGGGGCCCGTTACGAGCAGTACTTC. The genes are TRBV28 and TRBJ2-7; the match to TRBD1 covers 10 bases. In germline, CDR1 is MDHEN, CDR2 SYDVKM. CDR3 length equals 16 residues. Unmatched junction bases numbered 11, after V lost 5 bases and J lost 4 bases.

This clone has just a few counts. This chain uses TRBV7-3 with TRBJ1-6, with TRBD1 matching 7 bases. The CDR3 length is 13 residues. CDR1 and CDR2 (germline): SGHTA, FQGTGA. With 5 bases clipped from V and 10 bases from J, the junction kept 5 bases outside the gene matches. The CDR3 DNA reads TGTGCCAGCAGCAGCTACAGGGGCTCACCCCTCCACTTT. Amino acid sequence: CASSSYRGSPLHF.

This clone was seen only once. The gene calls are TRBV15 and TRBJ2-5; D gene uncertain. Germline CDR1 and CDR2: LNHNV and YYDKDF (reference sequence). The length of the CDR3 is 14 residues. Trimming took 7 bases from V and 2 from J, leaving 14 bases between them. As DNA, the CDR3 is TGTGCCACCACAGCGACCGCAGATCAAGAGACCCAGTACTTC. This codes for CATTATADQETQYF.

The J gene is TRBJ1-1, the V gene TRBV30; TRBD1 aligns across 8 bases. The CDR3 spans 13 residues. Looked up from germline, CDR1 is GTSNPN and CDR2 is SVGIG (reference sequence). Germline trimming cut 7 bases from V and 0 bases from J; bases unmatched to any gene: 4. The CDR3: CAYRTGLNTEAFF. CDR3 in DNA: TGTGCCTATAGGACAGGGCTGAACACTGAAGCTTTCTTT.

CDR3 DNA sequence: TGTGCCAGCACCTTTAGAAGGGTCGGACAGGGGGATTTCGGTGGCTACACCTTC. Protein: CASTFRRVGQGDFGGYTF. This chain uses TRBV9 with TRBJ1-2, with TRBD1 identical over 10 bases. CDR3 size: 18 residues. Germline values: CDR1 SGDLS, CDR2 YYNGEE. Trimming at V came to 6 bases and at J to 7 bases, leaving 21 bases not matched to a gene.

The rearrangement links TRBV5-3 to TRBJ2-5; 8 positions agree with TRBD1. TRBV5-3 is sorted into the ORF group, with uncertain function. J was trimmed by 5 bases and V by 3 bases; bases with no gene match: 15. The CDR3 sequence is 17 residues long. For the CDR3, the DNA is TGTGCCAGAAGCTCCCCCGGGACAGGACGGCATCTGGAGACCCAGTACTTC. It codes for CARSSPGTGRHLETQYF.

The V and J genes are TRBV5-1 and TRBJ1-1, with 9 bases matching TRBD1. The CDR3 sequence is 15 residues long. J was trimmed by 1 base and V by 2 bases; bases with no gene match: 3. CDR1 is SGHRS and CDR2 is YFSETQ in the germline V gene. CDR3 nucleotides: TGCGCCAGCAGCTTATTGGGACAGGGGAACACTGAAGCTTTCTTT. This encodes CASSLLGQGNTEAFF.

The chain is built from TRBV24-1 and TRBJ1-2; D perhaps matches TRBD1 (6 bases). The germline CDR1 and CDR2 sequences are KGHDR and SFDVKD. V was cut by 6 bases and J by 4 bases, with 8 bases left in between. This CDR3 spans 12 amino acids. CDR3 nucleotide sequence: TGTGCCACCAGTCCAGGGGTCTATGGCTACACCTTC. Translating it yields CATSPGVYGYTF.